This T cell receptor (beta chain) comes out of a study of cytomegalovirus exposure and HLA in healthy donors. Whole-study context: In a previous analysis, 100 million to 140 million unique TCR beta sequences were found from some 200 million T cells. Around 79 million unique TCRs, all from HLA-typed donors, were included in an early release of the data.

This PCR relied on a set of 60 Vbeta primers and 13 Jbeta primers. TCRdb's table, derived via immunoSEQ multiplex PCR, lists solely in-frame clones and lacks some. The sample lists some 87,000 clones, 60% to 80% seen once, with approximately 7% in the top ten. Germline CDR1 SQVTM, CDR2 ANQGSEA. The CDR3 has 14 amino acids. V lost 6 bases to trimming and J lost 4 bases; unmatched junction nucleotides: 11. This clonotype originated in a man in his fifties in good health and CMV-seropositive. Sequencing used PBMCs. The chain uses TRBV29-1 and TRBJ1-2; 7 bases agree with TRBD1. The CDR3 DNA sequence: TGCAGCGTCAGACCGGGACAGCTGGCCTATGGCTACACCTTC. Protein product: CSVRPGQLAYGYTF.